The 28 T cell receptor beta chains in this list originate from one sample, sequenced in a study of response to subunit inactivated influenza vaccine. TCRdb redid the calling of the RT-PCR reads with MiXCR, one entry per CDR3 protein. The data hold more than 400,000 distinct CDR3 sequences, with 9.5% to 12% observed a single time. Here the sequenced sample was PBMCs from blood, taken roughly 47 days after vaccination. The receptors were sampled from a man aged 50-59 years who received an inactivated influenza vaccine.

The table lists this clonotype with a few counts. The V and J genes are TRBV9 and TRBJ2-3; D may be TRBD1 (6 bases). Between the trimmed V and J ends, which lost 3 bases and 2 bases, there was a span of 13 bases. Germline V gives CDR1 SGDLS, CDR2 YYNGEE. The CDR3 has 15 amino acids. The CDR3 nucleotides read TGTGCCAGCAGCGACGGCAGGGGTATCACAGATACGCAGTATTTT. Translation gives CASSDGRGITDTQYF.

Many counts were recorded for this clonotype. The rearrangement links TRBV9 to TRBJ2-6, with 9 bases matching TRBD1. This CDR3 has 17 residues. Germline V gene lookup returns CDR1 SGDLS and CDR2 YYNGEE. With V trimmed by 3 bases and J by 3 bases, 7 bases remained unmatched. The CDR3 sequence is CASSAGTGRVGANVLTF. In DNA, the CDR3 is TGTGCCAGCAGCGCGGGGACAGGGAGGGTTGGGGCCAACGTCCTGACTTTC.

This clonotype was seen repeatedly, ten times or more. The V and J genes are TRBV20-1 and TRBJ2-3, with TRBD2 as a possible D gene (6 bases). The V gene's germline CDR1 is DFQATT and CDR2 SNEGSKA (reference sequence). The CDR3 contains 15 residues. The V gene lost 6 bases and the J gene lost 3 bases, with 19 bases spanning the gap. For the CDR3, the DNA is TGCAGTGCGGACGTGGAGGGAACGGTAACAGATACGCAGTATTTT. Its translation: CSADVEGTVTDTQYF.

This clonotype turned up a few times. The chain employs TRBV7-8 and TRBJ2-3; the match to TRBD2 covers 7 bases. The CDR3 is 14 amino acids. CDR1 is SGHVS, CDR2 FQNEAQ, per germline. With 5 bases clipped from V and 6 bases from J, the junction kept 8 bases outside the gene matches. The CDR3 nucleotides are TGTGCCAGCAGCCATCAAAGCGGGATGGATACGCAGTATTTT. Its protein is CASSHQSGMDTQYF. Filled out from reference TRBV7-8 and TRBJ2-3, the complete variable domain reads GAGVSQSPRYKVAKRGQDVALRCDPISGHVSLFWYQQALGQGPEFLTYFQNEAQLDKSGLPSDRFFAERPEGSVSTLKIQRTQQEDSAVYLCASSHQSGMDTQYFGPGTRLTVL.

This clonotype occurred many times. CDR3 in amino acids: CASSLGGLEQFF. The DNA for the CDR3 is TGTGCCAGCAGCTTAGGCGGGCTTGAGCAGTTCTTC. The chain carries TRBV5-6 and TRBJ2-1; weak D call: TRBD2 (5 bases). The V and J ends lost 2 bases and 9 bases respectively, with 9 bases between them. Germline-derived CDR1 and CDR2 are SGHDT and YYEEEE. The CDR3 sequence is 12 residues long.

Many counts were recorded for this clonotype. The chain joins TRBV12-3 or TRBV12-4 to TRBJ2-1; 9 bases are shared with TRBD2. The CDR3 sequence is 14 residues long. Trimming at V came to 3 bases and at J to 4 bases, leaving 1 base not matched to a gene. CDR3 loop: CASSFAGGYNEQFF. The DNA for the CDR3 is TGTGCCAGCAGTTTCGCGGGAGGGTACAATGAGCAGTTCTTC.

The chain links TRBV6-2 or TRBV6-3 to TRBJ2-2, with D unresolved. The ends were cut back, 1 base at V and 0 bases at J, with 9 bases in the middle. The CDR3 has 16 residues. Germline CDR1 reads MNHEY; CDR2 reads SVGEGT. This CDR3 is CASSYLGYPNTGELFF. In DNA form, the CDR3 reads TGTGCCAGCAGTTACTTGGGCTATCCGAACACCGGGGAGCTGTTTTTT.

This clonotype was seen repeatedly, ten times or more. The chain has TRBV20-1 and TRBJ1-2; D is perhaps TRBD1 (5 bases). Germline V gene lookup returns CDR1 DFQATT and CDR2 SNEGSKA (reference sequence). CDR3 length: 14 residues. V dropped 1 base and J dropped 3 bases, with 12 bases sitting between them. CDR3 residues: CSARGGTIYYGYTF. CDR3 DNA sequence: TGCAGTGCTAGAGGGGGGACGATTTACTATGGCTACACCTTC.

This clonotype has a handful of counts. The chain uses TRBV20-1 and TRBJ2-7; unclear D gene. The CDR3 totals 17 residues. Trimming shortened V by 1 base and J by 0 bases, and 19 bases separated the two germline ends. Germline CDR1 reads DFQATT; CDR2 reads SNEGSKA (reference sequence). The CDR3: CSARVLLPGSPSYEQYF. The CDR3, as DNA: TGCAGTGCTAGAGTTTTATTGCCAGGATCGCCCTCCTACGAGCAGTACTTC.

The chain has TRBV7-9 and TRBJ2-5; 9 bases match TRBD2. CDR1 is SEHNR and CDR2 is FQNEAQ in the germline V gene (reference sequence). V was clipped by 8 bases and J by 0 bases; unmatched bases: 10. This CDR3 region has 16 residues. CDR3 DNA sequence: TGTGCCAGCGATAGAATAGCGGGGGCCGACCAAGAGACCCAGTACTTC. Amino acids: CASDRIAGADQETQYF.

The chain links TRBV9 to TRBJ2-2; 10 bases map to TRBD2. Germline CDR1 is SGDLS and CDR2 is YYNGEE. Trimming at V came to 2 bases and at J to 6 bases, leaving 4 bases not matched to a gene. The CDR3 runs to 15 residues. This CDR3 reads CASSVSGRYAGELFF. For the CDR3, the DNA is TGTGCCAGCAGCGTTAGCGGGAGGTACGCCGGGGAGCTGTTTTTT.

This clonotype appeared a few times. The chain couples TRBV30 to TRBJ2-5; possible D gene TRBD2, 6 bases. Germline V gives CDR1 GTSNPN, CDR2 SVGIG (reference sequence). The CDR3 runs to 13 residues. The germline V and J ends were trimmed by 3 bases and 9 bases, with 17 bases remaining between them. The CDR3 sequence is CAWRRDPSGAQYF. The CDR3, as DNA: TGTGCCTGGAGGCGGGATCCGAGTGGGGCCCAGTACTTC.

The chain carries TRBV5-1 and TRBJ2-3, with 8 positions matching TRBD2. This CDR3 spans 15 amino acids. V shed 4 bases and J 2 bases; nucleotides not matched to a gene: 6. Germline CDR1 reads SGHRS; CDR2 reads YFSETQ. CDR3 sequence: CASSPTSGPTDTQYF. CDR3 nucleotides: TGCGCCAGCAGCCCTACTAGCGGCCCCACAGATACGCAGTATTTT.

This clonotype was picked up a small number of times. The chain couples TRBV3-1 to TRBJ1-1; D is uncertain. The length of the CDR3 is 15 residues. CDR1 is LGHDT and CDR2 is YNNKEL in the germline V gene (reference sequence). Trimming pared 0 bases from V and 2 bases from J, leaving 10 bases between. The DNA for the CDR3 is TGTGCCAGCAGCCAAGATTTGCAGACTAACACTGAAGCTTTCTTT. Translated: CASSQDLQTNTEAFF.

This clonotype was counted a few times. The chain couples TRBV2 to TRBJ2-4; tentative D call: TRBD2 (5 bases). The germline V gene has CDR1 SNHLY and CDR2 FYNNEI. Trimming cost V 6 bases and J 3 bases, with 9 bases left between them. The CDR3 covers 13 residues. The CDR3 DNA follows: TGTGCCAGCAGGGCGGAGGACAAAAACATTCAGTACTTC. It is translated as CASRAEDKNIQYF. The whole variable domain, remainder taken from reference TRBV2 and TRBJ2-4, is EPEVTQTPSHQVTQMGQEVILRCVPISNHLYFYWYRQILGQKVEFLVSFYNNEISEKSEIFDDQFSVERPDGSNFTLKIRSTKLEDSAMYFCASRAEDKNIQYFGAGTRLSVL.

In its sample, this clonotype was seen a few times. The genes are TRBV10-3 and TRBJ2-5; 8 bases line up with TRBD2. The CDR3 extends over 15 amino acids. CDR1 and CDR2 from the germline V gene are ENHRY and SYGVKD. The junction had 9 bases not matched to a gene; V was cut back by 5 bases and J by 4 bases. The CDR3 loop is CAISRGIAGLETQYF. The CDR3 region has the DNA TGTGCCATCAGTCGGGGGATAGCGGGACTAGAGACCCAGTACTTC.

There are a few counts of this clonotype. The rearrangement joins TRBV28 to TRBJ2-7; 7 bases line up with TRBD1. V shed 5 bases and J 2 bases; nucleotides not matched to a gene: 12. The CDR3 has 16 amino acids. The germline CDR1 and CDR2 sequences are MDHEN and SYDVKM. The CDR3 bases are TGTGCCAGCAGTAACACCATCGACAGGGTTCCCTACGAGCAGTACTTC. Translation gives CASSNTIDRVPYEQYF.

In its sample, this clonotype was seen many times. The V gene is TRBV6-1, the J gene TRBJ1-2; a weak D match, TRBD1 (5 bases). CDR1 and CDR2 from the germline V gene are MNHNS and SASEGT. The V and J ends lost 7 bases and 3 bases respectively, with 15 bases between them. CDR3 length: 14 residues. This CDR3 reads CASTRQWTDYGYTF. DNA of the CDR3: TGTGCCAGCACGAGACAGTGGACTGACTATGGCTACACCTTC.

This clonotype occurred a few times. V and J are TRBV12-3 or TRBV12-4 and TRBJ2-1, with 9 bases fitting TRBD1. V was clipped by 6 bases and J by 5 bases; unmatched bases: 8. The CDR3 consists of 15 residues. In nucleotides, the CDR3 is TGTGCCAGCAGCGCTCTGACAGGGGGAAACAATGAGCAGTTCTTC. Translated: CASSALTGGNNEQFF.

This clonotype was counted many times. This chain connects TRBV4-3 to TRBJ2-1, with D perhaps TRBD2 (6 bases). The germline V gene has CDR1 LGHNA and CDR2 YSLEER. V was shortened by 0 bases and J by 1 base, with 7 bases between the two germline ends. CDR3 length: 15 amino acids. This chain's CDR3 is CASSQEGRSYNEQFF. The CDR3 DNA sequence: TGCGCCAGCAGCCAAGAGGGGAGGTCCTACAATGAGCAGTTCTTC.

The CDR3 DNA reads as TGCAGCGGCGTATCCGGGACTAGCGGCTACGAGCAGTACTTC. Translated, it gives CSGVSGTSGYEQYF. The chain employs TRBV29-1 and TRBJ2-7; TRBD2 aligns across 11 bases. With 7 bases clipped from V and 3 bases from J, the junction kept 8 bases outside the gene matches. CDR1 and CDR2 from the germline V gene are SQVTM and ANQGSEA. The CDR3 consists of 14 residues.

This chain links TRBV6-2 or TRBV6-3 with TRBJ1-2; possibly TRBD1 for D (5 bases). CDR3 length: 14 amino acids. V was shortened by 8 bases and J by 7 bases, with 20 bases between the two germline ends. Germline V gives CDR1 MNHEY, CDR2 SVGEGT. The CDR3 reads CASGFKDRGTGYTF. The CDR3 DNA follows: TGTGCCAGCGGATTTAAAGACCGGGGGACTGGCTACACCTTC.

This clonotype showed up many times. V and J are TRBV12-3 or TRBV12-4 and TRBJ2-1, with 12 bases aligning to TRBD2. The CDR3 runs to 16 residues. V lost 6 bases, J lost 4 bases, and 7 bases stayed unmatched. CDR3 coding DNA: TGTGCCAGCAGGCCCGGACTAGCGGGGAAATACAATGAGCAGTTCTTC. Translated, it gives CASRPGLAGKYNEQFF.

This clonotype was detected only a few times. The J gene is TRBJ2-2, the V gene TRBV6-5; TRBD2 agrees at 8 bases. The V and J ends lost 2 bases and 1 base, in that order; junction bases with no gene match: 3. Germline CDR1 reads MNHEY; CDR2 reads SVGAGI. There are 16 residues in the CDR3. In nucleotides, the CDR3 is TGTGCCAGCAGTTACCGCACTAGCGGGAACACCGGGGAGCTGTTTTTT. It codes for CASSYRTSGNTGELFF.

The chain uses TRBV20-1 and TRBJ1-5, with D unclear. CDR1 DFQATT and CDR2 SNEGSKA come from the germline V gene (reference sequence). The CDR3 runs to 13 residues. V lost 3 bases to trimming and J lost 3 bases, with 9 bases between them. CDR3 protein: CSASWINNQPQHF. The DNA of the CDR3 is TGCAGTGCTAGTTGGATAAACAATCAGCCCCAGCATTTT.

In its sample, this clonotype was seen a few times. The DNA of the CDR3 is TGTGCCATCAGCGCAGCGCCCCAGGGACAGGGATCCAATGAGCAGTTCTTC. Amino acid sequence: CAISAAPQGQGSNEQFF. The rearrangement uses TRBV10-3 and TRBJ2-1, with TRBD1 matching 9 bases. Germline V CDR1 and CDR2: ENHRY, SYGVKD. The CDR3 sequence is 17 residues long. J lost 6 bases, V lost 6 bases, and 15 bases had no gene match.

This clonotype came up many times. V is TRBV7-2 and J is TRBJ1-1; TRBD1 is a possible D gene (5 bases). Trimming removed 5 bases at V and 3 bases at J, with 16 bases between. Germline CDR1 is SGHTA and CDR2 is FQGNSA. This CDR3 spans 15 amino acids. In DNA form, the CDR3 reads TGTGCCAGCAGCCCCAGTGGGGCAAGGGACACTGAAGCTTTCTTT. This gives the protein CASSPSGARDTEAFF. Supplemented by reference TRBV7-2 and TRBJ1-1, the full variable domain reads GAGVSQSPSNKVTEKGKDVELRCDPISGHTALYWYRQSLGQGLEFLIYFQGNSAPDKSGLPSDRFSAERTGGSVSTLTIQRTQQEDSAVYLCASSPSGARDTEAFFGQGTRLTVV.

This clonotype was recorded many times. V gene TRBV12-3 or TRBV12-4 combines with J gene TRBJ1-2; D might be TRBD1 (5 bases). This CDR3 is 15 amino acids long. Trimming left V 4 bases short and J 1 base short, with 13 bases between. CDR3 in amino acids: CASSSPGLLNYGYTF. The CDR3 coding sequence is TGTGCCAGCAGTTCCCCGGGACTCCTTAACTATGGCTACACCTTC.